This TCR beta chain originates from a study of monozygotic twins with inflammatory bowel disease. Each donor gave 2.5 ml of peripheral blood. Study-wide results and caveats: A lone strong IBD-associated signal or clonotype found no support. IBD patients carried less diverse TCRbeta repertoires (inverse Simpson) than healthy co-twins.

The CDR3 contains 14 residues. Germline values: CDR1 MDHEN, CDR2 SYDVKM. As for this clonotype: The antigen is undetermined.

During cDNA synthesis, UMIs that each contained a 6-nucleotide sample barcode were added by means of template switching. Following a re-call of the 5' RACE reads, TCRdb has one entry per CDR3 protein and lacks DNA. The table lists 420,000 or so distinct CDR3 sequences. The chain carries TRBV28 and TRBJ2-7; the TRBD1 assignment by TCRdb is unverifiable without DNA. This receptor was taken from a human donor with ulcerative colitis or Crohn's disease, or a healthy co-twin of an affected twin (not recorded which). Specimen: blood. The CDR3 sequence: CASSTSGQGYEQYF.